The clone carrying this TCR beta chain was seen ten or more times. Its specificity is not known. This CDR3 has 15 amino acids. Germline V gives CDR1 MNHEY, CDR2 SMNVEV (reference sequence). V trimming: 4 bases; J trimming: 2 bases; junction bases outside the gene matches: 4. TCR cDNA, made by 5'RACE template switching, carried an added universal primer site and UMIs. One entry per CDR3 protein results from TCRdb running MiXCR on the 5' RACE reads. The data contain some 320,000 distinct CDR3 sequences, about 9.5% of them singletons. The sample belongs to a study of T cells after yellow fever vaccination. Notes on the study in general: By day 5 rather than day 15, the secondary response had peaked, though it was weaker.

The receptor's source is a man aged 18 to 30 who received the YFV17D yellow fever vaccine. The specimen comprised PBMCs, sampled on the day of the first yellow fever vaccination. J is TRBJ2-1 and V is TRBV27; 8 positions match TRBD2. The CDR3 loop reads CASSSILAAYNEQFF. The CDR3 coding sequence is TGTGCCAGCAGTTCCATACTAGCGGCCTACAATGAGCAGTTCTTC.